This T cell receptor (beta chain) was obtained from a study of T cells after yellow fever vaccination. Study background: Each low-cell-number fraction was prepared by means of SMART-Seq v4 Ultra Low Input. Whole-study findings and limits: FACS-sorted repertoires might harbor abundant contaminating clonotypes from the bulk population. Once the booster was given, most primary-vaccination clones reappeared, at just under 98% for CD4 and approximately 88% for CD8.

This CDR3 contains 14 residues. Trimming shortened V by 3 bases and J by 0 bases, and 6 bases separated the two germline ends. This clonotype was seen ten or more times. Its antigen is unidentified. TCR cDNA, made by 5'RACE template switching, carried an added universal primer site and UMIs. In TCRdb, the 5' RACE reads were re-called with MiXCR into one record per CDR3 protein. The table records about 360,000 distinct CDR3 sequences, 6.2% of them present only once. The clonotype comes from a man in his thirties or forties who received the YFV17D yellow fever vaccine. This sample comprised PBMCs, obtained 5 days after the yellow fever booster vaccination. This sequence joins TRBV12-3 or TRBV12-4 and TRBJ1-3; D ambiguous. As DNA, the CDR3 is TGTGCCAGCAGTTTTGGCACCTCTGGAAACACCATATATTTT. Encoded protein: CASSFGTSGNTIYF.